This T cell receptor (beta chain) was retrieved from a study of CD8 T cells in Susac syndrome. A remark on this clonotype: A read error may produce the germline difference seen at one junction end.

An amount of RNA that ranged from about 0.45 to 1 ug was reverse transcribed with random hexamers. TCRdb fed the immunoSEQ multiplex PCR reads into MiXCR, producing one record per CDR3 protein. The table lists fewer than 350,000 distinct CDR3 sequences, 75% to 90% of them singletons. The clonotype comes from a human donor with multiple sclerosis. The source material was CD8+ T cells from PBMCs.

The chain's CDR3 is CASSYLANLPRF. In DNA form, the CDR3 reads TGTGCCAGCAGCTACCTAGCGAACCTCCCTAGGTTC. V gene TRBV5-6 combines with J gene TRBJ2-1; maybe TRBD2 (6 bases). Germline V gives CDR1 SGHDT, CDR2 YYEEEE. The CDR3 consists of 12 residues.